This TCR beta chain derives from a study of CD8 T cells in ankylosing spondylitis. Study findings and constraints: Characteristic, it appeared, of ankylosing spondylitis blood was a TCR beta motif of fewer than 10 highly homologous variants. As for the disease-linked clones, they showed a CD8+ phenotype and occurred at relatively low frequencies in peripheral blood.

This clonotype has a count of ten or more. Its antigen is as yet unknown. Using quantitative 5'-RACE with molecular barcodes, the authors made TCR beta libraries. Each CDR3 protein is one row after TCRdb ran MiXCR on the 5' RACE reads. The sample holds 150,000 to 200,000 distinct CDR3 sequences, more than 9% seen once. Sample: blood, either unsorted or a sorted T cell fraction (not recorded which). This receptor was obtained from a male donor with ankylosing spondylitis or in good health (not recorded which).

Here the CDR3 reads CASSQLAVPEAKNIQYF. CDR3 nucleotide sequence: TGTGCCAGCAGCCAACTAGCTGTACCTGAAGCCAAAAACATTCAGTACTTC. This chain uses TRBV3-1 with TRBJ2-4; TRBD2 is a possible D gene (5 bases). The CDR3 contains 17 residues. V was cut by 2 bases and J by 0 bases, with 14 bases left in between. CDR1 and CDR2 from the germline V gene are LGHDT and YNNKEL (reference sequence).